This TCR beta chain derives from a study of shared clonotypes between healthy human individuals. Details on this clone: Antigen specificity is unknown.

Here immunoSEQ multiplex PCR was the method, and the copy in TCRdb shows in-frame clones only, minus some. The sample consists of hundreds of thousands of clones, less than 98% of them appearing once. V trimming: 3 bases; J trimming: 4 bases; junction bases outside the gene matches: 13. The CDR3 runs to 17 residues. Germline V lookup: CDR1 LNHNV, CDR2 YYDKDF (reference sequence). Whole-study findings and limits: Generation probability values for non-shared clonotypes were lower than those for clonotypes shared by all four donors.

Donation came from healthy HIV-negative adults that had no recent acute infections or vaccinations. The sample comprised naive CD4+ T cells sorted from blood. The subset: CD45RA+ positively selected. This TCR came from a woman aged 30 to 39 in good health. The chain is built from TRBV15 and TRBJ2-5, with 8 bases that match TRBD2. CDR3 coding DNA: TGTGCCACCAGCAGTTCGTCGGTCGAGCGGGGGCTAGAGACCCAGTACTTC. This encodes CATSSSSVERGLETQYF.